This T cell receptor (beta chain) was sequenced for a study of blood T cells in healthy people across ages. Concerning this clonotype: What it recognizes is unknown.

Findings and caveats of the study: Estimated diversity, derived from one million T cells, was regarded as an underestimate. Across samples, TCR beta diversity tracked strongly with naive T cell percentage. Whereas aged donors had fewer naive CD4+ cells, long-lived donors had more of them and higher diversity.

Through a sample-barcoded 5' primer and a J-beta primer mix, a second PCR was run for roughly 6 to 11 cycles. Each cDNA molecule, via a template-switch adaptor with 12 random nucleotides, was tagged. TCRdb re-called the 5' RACE reads through MiXCR, storing one row per CDR3 protein. The sample gives 1.5 million to 2 million distinct CDR3 sequences, 49% of which show up once; approximately 2% is in the top ten. Per the germline V gene, CDR1 is DFQATT and CDR2 is SNEGSKA (reference sequence). The CDR3 sequence is 14 residues long. The V and J ends lost 3 bases and 2 bases respectively, with 13 bases between them.

Sequences were obtained from blood. The chain has TRBV20-1 and TRBJ2-5, with D possibly being TRBD2 (6 bases). This sequence was found in a woman between 35 and 50 years old in good health. The CDR3 sequence: CSASKGGVQETQYF. DNA of the CDR3: TGCAGTGCTAGCAAGGGAGGAGTACAAGAGACCCAGTACTTC.